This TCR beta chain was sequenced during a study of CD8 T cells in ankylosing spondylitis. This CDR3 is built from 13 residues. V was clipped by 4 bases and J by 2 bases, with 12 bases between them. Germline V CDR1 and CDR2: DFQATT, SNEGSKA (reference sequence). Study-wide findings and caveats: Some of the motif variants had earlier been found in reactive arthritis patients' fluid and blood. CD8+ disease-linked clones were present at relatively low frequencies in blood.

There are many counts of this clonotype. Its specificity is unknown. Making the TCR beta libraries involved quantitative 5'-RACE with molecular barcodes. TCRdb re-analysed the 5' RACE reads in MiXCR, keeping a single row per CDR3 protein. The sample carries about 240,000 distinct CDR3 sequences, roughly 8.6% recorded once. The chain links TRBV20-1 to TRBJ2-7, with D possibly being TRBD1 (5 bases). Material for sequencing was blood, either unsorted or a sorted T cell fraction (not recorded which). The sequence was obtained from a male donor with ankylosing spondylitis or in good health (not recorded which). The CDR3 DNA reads TGCAGTGCTACCCCAAAGGGGCCCTACGAGCAGTACTTC. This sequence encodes CSATPKGPYEQYF.